This TCR beta chain was recovered during a study of blood T cell repertoires in COVID-19. Turning to the study itself: Nucleic acid was either cDNA or gDNA, and it came from T cells, B-cell-depleted T cells, or PBMCs.

With 6 bases removed from V and 1 base from J, the gap between germline ends came to 7 bases. The CDR3 consists of 12 residues. Profiling relied on immunoSEQ multiplex PCR, and the TCRdb table lists in-frame clones only, not all of them. The sample carries about 270,000 clones, roughly 88% recorded once. Allocation to cohorts depended on clinical history reported by the participants. The sequenced sample was PBMCs or T cells enriched from blood (not recorded which). This chain connects TRBV12-3 or TRBV12-4 to TRBJ2-7; tentatively, D is TRBD2 (5 bases). This TCR derives from a woman in her thirties or forties with acute COVID-19. CDR3 DNA: TGTGCCAGCAGCCGAGGGTCCTACGAGCAGTACTTC. Amino acids: CASSRGSYEQYF.